This T cell receptor (beta chain) was sequenced during a study of T cells in localized non-small cell lung cancer. The assay was immunoSEQ multiplex PCR, and TCRdb's table has in-frame clones only and misses some. Of about 35,000 clones listed, 82% are singletons. CDR1 is SGHRS and CDR2 is YFSETQ in the germline V gene. Trimming removed 4 bases at V and 6 bases at J, with 20 bases between. CDR3 size: 17 residues. This material consisted of peripheral blood, taken before any cancer treatment. The TCR comes from a male donor aged 60 or older with stage III squamous cell lung carcinoma. The chain carries TRBV5-1 and TRBJ1-6; weak D call: TRBD1 (5 bases). CDR3 protein: CASSLHAGDRGNSPLHF. CDR3 DNA sequence: TGCGCCAGCAGCCTACATGCGGGGGACCGCGGTAATTCACCCCTCCACTTT.